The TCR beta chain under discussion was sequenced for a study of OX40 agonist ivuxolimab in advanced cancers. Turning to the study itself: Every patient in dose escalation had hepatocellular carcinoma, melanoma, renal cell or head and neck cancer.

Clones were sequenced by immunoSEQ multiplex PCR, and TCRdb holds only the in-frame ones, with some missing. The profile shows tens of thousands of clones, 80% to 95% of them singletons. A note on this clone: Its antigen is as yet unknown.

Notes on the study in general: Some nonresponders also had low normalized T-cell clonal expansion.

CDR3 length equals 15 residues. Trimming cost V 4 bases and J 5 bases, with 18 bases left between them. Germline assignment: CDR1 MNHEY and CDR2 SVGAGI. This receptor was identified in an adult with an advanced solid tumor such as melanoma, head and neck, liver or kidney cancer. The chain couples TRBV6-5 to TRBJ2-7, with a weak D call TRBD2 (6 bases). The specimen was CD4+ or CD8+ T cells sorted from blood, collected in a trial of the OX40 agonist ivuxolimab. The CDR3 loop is CASSSATSSSNEQYF. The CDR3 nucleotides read TGTGCCAGCAGTTCCGCGACTAGTTCATCCAACGAGCAGTACTTC.